This T cell receptor beta chain was retrieved from a study of cytomegalovirus exposure and HLA in healthy donors. General study results and limits: Later work showed greater clonal expansion in HLA-associated TCR beta chains than in equally common others. Later work associated roughly 17,000 TCR beta sequences with HLA alleles at 0.05 false discovery rate.

In this sample, this clone turned up a few times. What it binds is not known. The study ran its PCR with 60 Vbeta and 13 Jbeta primers. Authors' methods: Counted up in a later analysis, unique TCR beta chains came to around 80 million, with around 9.9 million shared. Generated by immunoSEQ multiplex PCR, the TCRdb table keeps only in-frame clones and is missing some. The V and J calls and clone size come from that table; D and trimming were worked out from the DNA. The sample shows about 130,000 clones, roughly 15% of them seen only once. The donors (healthy individuals) were bone marrow donors. With 4 bases clipped from V and 5 bases from J, the junction kept 5 bases outside the gene matches. The germline V gene encodes CDR1 LGHNA and CDR2 YSLEER. This CDR3 has 14 residues.

The sequenced sample was PBMCs. The rearrangement joins TRBV4-3 to TRBJ2-1; 7 positions match TRBD2. This receptor was identified in a female donor in good health and CMV-seropositive. CDR3 coding DNA: TGCGCCAGCAGCCCACTAGCGCATGACAATGAGCAGTTCTTC. Translated, it gives CASSPLAHDNEQFF.